These T cell receptor beta chains were read from a single sample in a study of beta chain features in type 1 diabetes. Only in-frame clones appear in the TCRdb table, and some are missing; sequencing was by immunoSEQ multiplex PCR. The sample carries under 950,000 clones, about a sixth recorded once. Sequenced input: naive CD4+ T cells from blood. The receptors here all came from a woman under 30 in good health. Each CDR3 is given with its conserved first and last residue. The D gene is left open where the match is weak. For some rows the clone size is stated as once, few or many, or as a class when expanded; others skip it.

d_call,v_call,clone_size,cdr3_length,j_call,cdr3_nt,cdr3_aa
NA,TRBV28,NA,13,TRBJ2-2,TGTGCCAGCAGCCAGAGATGGAACGGGGAGCTGTTTTTT,CASSQRWNGELFF
TRBD2,TRBV28,NA,14,TRBJ2-2,TGTGCCGGAGCACTAGCGGGAGACACCGGGGAGCTGTTTTTT,CAGALAGDTGELFF
NA,TRBV5-1,few,15,TRBJ2-3,TGCGCCAGCAGCGAAATCGAGAGGGTTCCAGATACGCAGTATTTT,CASSEIERVPDTQYF
TRBD1,TRBV18,NA,14,TRBJ1-2,TGTGCCAGCTCACTCGCGACAGGGAGCTATGGCTACACCTTC,CASSLATGSYGYTF
NA,TRBV7-2,NA,15,TRBJ2-2,TGTGCCAGCCGACTCACCGGGGCGAACACCGGGGAGCTGTTTTTT,CASRLTGANTGELFF
NA,TRBV7-2,few,14,TRBJ2-5,TGTGCCAGCAGCCAAATGGGGGCGCGGGAGACCCAGTACTTC,CASSQMGARETQYF
TRBD1,TRBV6-6,NA,14,TRBJ2-7,TGTGCCAGCAGTTACTCCTTCGGGACAGTAAAGGGGTACTTC,CASSYSFGTVKGYF
NA,TRBV11-2,NA,14,TRBJ2-7,TGTGCCAGCAGCCCGAGTAGCGGATCGTACGAGCAGTACTTC,CASSPSSGSYEQYF
NA,TRBV25-1,few,16,TRBJ2-2,TGTGCCACCATAGGGAGACGGACAGCCCTTCCCGGGGAGCTGTTTTTT,CATIGRRTALPGELFF
TRBD1,TRBV5-1,few,15,TRBJ2-1,TGCGCCAGCAGCGGACAGGGGGCGCAGATCGATGAGCAGTTCTTC,CASSGQGAQIDEQFF
TRBD1,TRBV18,NA,14,TRBJ2-7,TGTGCCAGCTCACCGAACGACAGGGGCTACGAGCAGTACTTC,CASSPNDRGYEQYF
NA,TRBV7-9,NA,14,TRBJ1-1,TGTGCCAGCACCCTTGGACGTCAGAACACTGAAGCTTTCTTT,CASTLGRQNTEAFF
NA,TRBV7-2,few,13,TRBJ2-5,TGTGCCAGCGGCAGGGGACGCCAAGAGACCCAGTACTTC,CASGRGRQETQYF
TRBD2,TRBV5-1,NA,15,TRBJ2-1,TGCGCCAGCAGCCCCGGACTAGCGGGAAACAATGAGCAGTTCTTC,CASSPGLAGNNEQFF
NA,TRBV19,few,17,TRBJ2-1,TGTGCCAGTAGTATGATCGGCACAGGGTTGGACTACAATGAGCAGTTCTTC,CASSMIGTGLDYNEQFF
TRBD2,TRBV28,NA,13,TRBJ2-7,TGTGCCATTACTAGCGGTCGCTCCTACGAGCAGTACTTC,CAITSGRSYEQYF
NA,TRBV9,NA,14,TRBJ1-2,TGTGCCAGCAGCGTAGGAAGGGCTGGCTATGGCTACACCTTC,CASSVGRAGYGYTF
TRBD2,TRBV9,NA,16,TRBJ2-5,TGTGCCAGCAGCGTAGCTAGCGGTCGGCCCTTTGAGACCCAGTACTTC,CASSVASGRPFETQYF
NA,TRBV23-1,few,14,TRBJ1-1,TGCGCCAGCAGTCAAAGGAGGAGAAACACTGAAGCTTTCTTT,CASSQRRRNTEAFF
TRBD1,TRBV7-9,NA,16,TRBJ2-5,TGTGCCAGCAGCCCGTTGACAGGGGATATCCTTCTGACCCAGTACTTC,CASSPLTGDILLTQYF
TRBD2,TRBV2,few,15,TRBJ2-5,TGTGCCAGCAGTGAAATCGGTACTAGCGGGGAGACCCAGTACTTC,CASSEIGTSGETQYF
NA,TRBV6-6,NA,14,TRBJ2-1,TGTGCCAGCAGTGACACAAGCTCCTACAATGAGCAGTTCTTC,CASSDTSSYNEQFF
TRBD2,TRBV18,NA,18,TRBJ2-3,TGTGCCAGCTCACCACCGGGACTAGCGGGAGGCCGCCCAGATACGCAGTATTTT,CASSPPGLAGGRPDTQYF
TRBD1,TRBV5-8,few,18,TRBJ2-6,TGTGCCAGCAGCTTGTTGCAGGGGGCCGGCGGGAGGGCCAACGTCCTGACTTTC,CASSLLQGAGGRANVLTF
NA,TRBV9,NA,15,TRBJ2-5,TGTGCCAGCAGCGTATCAGGACACCTCCGAGAGACCCAGTACTTC,CASSVSGHLRETQYF
NA,TRBV19,few,11,TRBJ2-7,TGTGCCAGTAGTAACCGCTACGAGCAGTACTTC,CASSNRYEQYF
NA,TRBV6-6,NA,12,TRBJ2-1,TGTGCCAGCGACCGAACATCGGGTGAGCAGTTCTTC,CASDRTSGEQFF
TRBD2,TRBV10-3,few,19,TRBJ2-7,TGTGCCATCAGTGAGTCCGGGACTAGCGGGAGGTCGAGCTCCTACGAGCAGTACTTC,CAISESGTSGRSSSYEQYF
TRBD1,TRBV7-2,NA,14,TRBJ2-3,TGTGCCAGCAGCTTATTCCAGGGGGCAGATACGCAGTATTTT,CASSLFQGADTQYF
NA,TRBV15,NA,14,TRBJ2-7,TGTGCCACCAGCCCCGGGGGCAGCTCCTACGAGCAGTACTTC,CATSPGGSSYEQYF
TRBD2,TRBV28,NA,14,TRBJ2-7,TGTGCCAGCAGTTCCCCCGGGACTAGCGTCGAGCAGTACTTC,CASSSPGTSVEQYF
NA,TRBV28,once,14,TRBJ1-1,TGTGCCAGCAGTCCGGGCCCGGGGGACACTGAAGCTTTCTTT,CASSPGPGDTEAFF
NA,TRBV9,NA,15,TRBJ1-1,TGTGCCAGCAGCCCAGCCCCAGCCATGAACACTGAAGCTTTCTTT,CASSPAPAMNTEAFF
NA,TRBV5-1,few,17,TRBJ2-3,TGCGCCAGCAGTTTGGTAGGAGGTCTGTCAAGCACAGATACGCAGTATTTT,CASSLVGGLSSTDTQYF
NA,TRBV5-1,few,19,TRBJ2-7,TGCGCCAGCAGCCCGCCCCCCGGTGATACCTTTAAATGTGGCTACGAGCAGTACTTC,CASSPPPGDTFKCGYEQYF
NA,TRBV4-3,NA,13,TRBJ1-5,TGCGCCAGCAGCCGCCGATTTAATCAGCCCCAGCATTTT,CASSRRFNQPQHF
NA,TRBV19,NA,16,TRBJ2-1,TGTGCCAGTAGAATCGGTGGGGGACGGAACGCGGGTGAGCAGTTCTTC,CASRIGGGRNAGEQFF
NA,TRBV5-6,NA,15,TRBJ1-3,TGTGCCAGCAGCCCTCCGCCAGGCTCTGGAAACACCATATATTTT,CASSPPPGSGNTIYF
NA,TRBV19,few,16,TRBJ2-1,TGTGCCAGTAGTATAGATATTCCCAGGGCAGGCAATGAGCAGTTCTTC,CASSIDIPRAGNEQFF
NA,TRBV6-6,NA,13,TRBJ1-2,TGTGCCAGCAGTTTAGGCGCGAACTATGGCTACACCTTC,CASSLGANYGYTF
NA,TRBV7-2,few,15,TRBJ2-7,TGTGCCAGCAGCTTAGCTACTACAAGCGCTTACGAGCAGTACTTC,CASSLATTSAYEQYF
NA,TRBV21-1,NA,16,TRBJ2-7,TGTGCCAGCAGCCCTTGGCCGGGACATTCTGGCTACGAGCAGTACTTC,CASSPWPGHSGYEQYF
TRBD2,TRBV15,NA,16,TRBJ2-1,TGTGCCACCAGCAGAGATGGAACTAGCGGATACAATGAGCAGTTCTTC,CATSRDGTSGYNEQFF
TRBD2,TRBV7-9,NA,14,TRBJ2-5,TGTGCCAGCAGTCTAGCGGGAGTGGCAGAGACCCAGTACTTC,CASSLAGVAETQYF
TRBD1,TRBV4-3,NA,16,TRBJ1-5,TGCGCCAGCAGCCATACGGGACAGGCCGTCAATCAGCCCCAGCATTTT,CASSHTGQAVNQPQHF
TRBD2,TRBV5-1,few,15,TRBJ2-3,TGCGCCAGCAGCCTCCGGACTAGCGGGACAGATACGCAGTATTTT,CASSLRTSGTDTQYF
NA,TRBV10-3,many,14,TRBJ1-5,TGTGCCATCAGTGGAGACAGATACAATCAGCCCCAGCATTTT,CAISGDRYNQPQHF
NA,TRBV7-9,NA,12,TRBJ2-7,TGTGCCAGCAGCTTAGGGGAAAGCAAGCAGTACTTC,CASSLGESKQYF
NA,TRBV18,few,13,TRBJ2-1,TGTGCCAGCTCCCGTGGAGGTTACAATGAGCAGTTCTTC,CASSRGGYNEQFF
NA,TRBV5-4,few,15,TRBJ1-1,TGTGCCAGCAGCTCGGGGACGGGATTGAACACTGAAGCTTTCTTT,CASSSGTGLNTEAFF
TRBD2,TRBV4-3,NA,15,TRBJ2-1,TGCGCCAGCAACCGTGGACTAGCGGGGTACAATGAGCAGTTCTTC,CASNRGLAGYNEQFF
TRBD2,TRBV25-1,few,18,TRBJ2-1,TGTGCCAGCAGTGACAATAGACTAGCGGGAGTTCTGAGCAATGAGCAGTTCTTC,CASSDNRLAGVLSNEQFF
NA,TRBV6-1,NA,12,TRBJ1-2,TGTGCCAGCAACCGGGTTAACTATGGCTACACCTTC,CASNRVNYGYTF